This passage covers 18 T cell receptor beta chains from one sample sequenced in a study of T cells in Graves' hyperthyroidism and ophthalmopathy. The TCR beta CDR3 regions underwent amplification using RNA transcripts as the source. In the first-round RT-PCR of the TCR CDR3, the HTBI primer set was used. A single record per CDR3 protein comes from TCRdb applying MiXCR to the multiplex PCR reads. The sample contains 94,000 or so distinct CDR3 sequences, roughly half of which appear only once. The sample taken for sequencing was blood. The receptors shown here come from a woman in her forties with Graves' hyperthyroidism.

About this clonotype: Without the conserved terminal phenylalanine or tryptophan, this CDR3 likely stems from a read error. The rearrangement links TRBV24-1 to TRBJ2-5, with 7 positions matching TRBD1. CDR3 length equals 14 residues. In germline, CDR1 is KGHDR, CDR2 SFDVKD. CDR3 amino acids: CATSDGTVQETQYL. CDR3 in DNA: TGTGCCACTAGTGACGGGACAGTTCAAGAGACCCAGTACCTC.

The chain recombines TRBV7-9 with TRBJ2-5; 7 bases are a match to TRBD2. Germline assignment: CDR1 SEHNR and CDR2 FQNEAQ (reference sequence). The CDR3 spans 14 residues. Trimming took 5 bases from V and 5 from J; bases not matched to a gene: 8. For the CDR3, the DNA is TGTGCCAGCAGCGTACTTGGGGGAGGGGAGACCCAGTACTTC. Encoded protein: CASSVLGGGETQYF.

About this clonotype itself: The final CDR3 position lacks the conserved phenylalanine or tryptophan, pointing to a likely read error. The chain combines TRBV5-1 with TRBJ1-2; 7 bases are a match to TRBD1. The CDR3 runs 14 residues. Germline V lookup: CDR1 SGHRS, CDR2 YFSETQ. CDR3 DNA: TGTGCCTGCAGCTTAGGGACAGCTAACTATGGCTACACCCTC. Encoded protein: CACSLGTANYGYTL.

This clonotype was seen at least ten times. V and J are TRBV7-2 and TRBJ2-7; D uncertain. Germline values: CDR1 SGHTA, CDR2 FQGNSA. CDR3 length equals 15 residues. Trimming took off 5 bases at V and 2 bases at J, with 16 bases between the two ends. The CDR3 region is CASSPEAGNPYEQYF. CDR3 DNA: TGTGCCAGCAGCCCAGAGGCAGGTAATCCCTACGAGCAGTACTTC.

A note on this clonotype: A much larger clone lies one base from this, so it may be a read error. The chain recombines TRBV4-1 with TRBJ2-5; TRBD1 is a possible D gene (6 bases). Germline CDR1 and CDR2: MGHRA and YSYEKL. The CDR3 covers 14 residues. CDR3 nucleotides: TGCGCCAGCAGAGGGGGAGAGTTCCAAGAGACCCAGCACTTC. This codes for CASRGGEFQETQHF.

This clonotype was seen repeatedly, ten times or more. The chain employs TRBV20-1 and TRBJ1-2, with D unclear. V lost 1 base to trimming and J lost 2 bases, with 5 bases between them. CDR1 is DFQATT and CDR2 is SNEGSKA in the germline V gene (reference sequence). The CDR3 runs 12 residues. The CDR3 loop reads CSARVSNYGYTF. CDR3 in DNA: TGCAGTGCTAGAGTTAGCAACTATGGCTACACCTTC.

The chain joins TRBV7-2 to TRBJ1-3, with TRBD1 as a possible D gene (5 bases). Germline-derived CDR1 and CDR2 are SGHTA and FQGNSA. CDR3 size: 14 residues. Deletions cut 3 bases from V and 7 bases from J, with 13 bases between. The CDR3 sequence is CASSLGTGRNTIYF. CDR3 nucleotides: TGTGCCAGCAGCTTGGGGACCGGGAGGAACACCATATATTTT.

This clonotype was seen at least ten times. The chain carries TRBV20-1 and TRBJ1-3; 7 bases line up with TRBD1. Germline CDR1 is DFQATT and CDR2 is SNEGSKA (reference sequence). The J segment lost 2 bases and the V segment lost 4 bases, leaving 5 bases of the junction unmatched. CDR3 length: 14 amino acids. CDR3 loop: CSATTGTAGNTIYF. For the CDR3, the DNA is TGCAGTGCTACCACCGGGACAGCTGGAAACACCATATATTTT.

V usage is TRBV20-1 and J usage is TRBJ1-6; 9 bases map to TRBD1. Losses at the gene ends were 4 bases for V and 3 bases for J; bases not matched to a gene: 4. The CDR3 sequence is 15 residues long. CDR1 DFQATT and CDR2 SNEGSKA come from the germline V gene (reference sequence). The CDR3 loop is CSAKGGQGYNSPLHF. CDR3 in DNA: TGCAGTGCTAAGGGGGGACAGGGCTATAATTCACCCCTCCACTTT.

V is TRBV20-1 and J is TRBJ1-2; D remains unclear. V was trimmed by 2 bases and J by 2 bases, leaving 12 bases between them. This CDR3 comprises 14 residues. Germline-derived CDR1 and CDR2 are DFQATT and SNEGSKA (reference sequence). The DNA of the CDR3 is TGCAGTGCTAGAAAGGGTGTGGGAAACTATGGCTACACCTTC. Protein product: CSARKGVGNYGYTF.

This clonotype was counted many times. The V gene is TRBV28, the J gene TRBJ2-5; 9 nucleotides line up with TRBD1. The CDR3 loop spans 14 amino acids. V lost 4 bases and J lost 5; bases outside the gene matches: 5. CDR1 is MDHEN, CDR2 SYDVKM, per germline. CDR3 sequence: CASSWGTGRETQYF. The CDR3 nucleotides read TGTGCCAGCAGTTGGGGGACAGGGAGGGAGACCCAGTACTTC.

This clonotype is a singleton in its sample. The CDR3 bases are TGCAGTGCTAACAGAGTTGCTTCTCAAGAGACCCAGTACTTC. Protein product: CSANRVASQETQYF. V gene TRBV20-1 combines with J gene TRBJ2-5; D not resolved. The germline V gene encodes CDR1 DFQATT and CDR2 SNEGSKA (reference sequence). This CDR3 comprises 14 residues. Trimming cost V 4 bases and J 2 bases, with 14 bases left between them.

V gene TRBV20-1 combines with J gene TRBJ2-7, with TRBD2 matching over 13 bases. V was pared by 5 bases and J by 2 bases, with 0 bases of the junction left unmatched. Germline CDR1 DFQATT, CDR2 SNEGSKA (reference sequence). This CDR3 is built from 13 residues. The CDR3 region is CSAGLAGAYEQYF. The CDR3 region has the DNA TGCAGTGCTGGACTAGCGGGAGCCTACGAGCAGTACTTC.

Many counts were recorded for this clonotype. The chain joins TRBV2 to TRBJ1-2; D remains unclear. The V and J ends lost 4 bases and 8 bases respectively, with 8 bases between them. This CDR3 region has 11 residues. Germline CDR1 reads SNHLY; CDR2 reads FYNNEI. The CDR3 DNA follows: TGTGCCAGCAGTGCAGAGCTCGGCTACACCTTC. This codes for CASSAELGYTF.

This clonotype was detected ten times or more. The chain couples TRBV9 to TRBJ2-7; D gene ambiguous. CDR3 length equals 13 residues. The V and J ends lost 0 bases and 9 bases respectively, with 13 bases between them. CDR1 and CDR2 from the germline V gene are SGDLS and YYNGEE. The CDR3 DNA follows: TGTGCCAGCAGCGTAGTGGAGCGAAGCCCGCAGTACTTC. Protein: CASSVVERSPQYF.

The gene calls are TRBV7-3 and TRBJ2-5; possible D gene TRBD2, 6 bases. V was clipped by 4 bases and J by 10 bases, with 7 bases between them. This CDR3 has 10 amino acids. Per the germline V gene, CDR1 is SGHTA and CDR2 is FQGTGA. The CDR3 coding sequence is TGTGCCAGCAGCTCGGGAGACCAGTACTTC. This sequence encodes CASSSGDQYF.

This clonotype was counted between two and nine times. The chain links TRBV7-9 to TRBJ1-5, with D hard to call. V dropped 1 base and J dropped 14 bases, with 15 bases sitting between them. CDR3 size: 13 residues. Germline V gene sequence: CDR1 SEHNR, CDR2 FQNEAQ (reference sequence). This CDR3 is CASSLGGSPYEHF. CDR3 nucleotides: TGTGCCAGCAGCTTAGGCGGGAGTCCCTACGAGCATTTT.

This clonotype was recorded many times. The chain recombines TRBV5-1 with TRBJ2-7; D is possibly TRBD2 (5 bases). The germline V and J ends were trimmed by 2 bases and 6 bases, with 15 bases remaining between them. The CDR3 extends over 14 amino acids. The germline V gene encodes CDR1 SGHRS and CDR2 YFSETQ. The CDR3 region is CASSFYTPEGEQYF. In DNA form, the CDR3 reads TGCGCCAGCAGCTTCTATACCCCCGAGGGCGAGCAGTACTTC.